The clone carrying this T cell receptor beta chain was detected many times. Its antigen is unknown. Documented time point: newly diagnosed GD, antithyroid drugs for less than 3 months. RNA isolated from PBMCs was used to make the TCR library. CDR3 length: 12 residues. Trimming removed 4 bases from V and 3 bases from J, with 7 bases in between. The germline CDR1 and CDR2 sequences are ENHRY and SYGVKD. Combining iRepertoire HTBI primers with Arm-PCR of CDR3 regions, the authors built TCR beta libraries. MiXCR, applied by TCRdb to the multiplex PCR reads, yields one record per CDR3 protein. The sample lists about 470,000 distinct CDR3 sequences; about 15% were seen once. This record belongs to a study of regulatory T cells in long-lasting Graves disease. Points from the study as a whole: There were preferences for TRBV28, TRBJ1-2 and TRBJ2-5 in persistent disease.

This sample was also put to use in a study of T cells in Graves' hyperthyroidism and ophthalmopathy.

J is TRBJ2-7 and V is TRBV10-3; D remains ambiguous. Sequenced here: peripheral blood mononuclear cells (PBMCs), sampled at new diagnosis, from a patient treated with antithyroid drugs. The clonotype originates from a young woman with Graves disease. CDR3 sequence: CAISVEGYEQYF. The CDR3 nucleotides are TGTGCCATCAGTGTCGAAGGCTACGAGCAGTACTTC.